This T cell receptor beta chain was observed in a study of T cell clonotyping in hematopoietic cell transplantation. Study-level results: Broader posttransplant TCR repertoire diversity was predicted by graft donor and pretransplant recipient Inverse Simpson Index values. No sorting was done, leaving CD4 and CD8 contributions mixed. After transplant, recipient diversity fell while pathologically expanded clonotypes grew through day 180.

With respect to this clone: No antigen is known for it.

The CDR3 sequence is 12 residues long. Trimming pared 1 base from V and 9 bases from J, leaving 10 bases between. Germline CDR1 is GTSNPN and CDR2 is SVGIG (reference sequence). Clones were sequenced by immunoSEQ multiplex PCR, and TCRdb holds only the in-frame ones, with some missing. The repertoire holds 45,000 or so clones, with approximately 80% as singletons. Time point noted: recipient sample about 28 days before transplant, after cytoreduction. Blood collection times were about day -28 and days 30, 100, 180 posttransplant. The J gene is TRBJ1-5, the V gene TRBV30, with D hard to call. Here the sequenced sample was peripheral blood mononuclear cells, taken before stem cell transplant. This sequence originates from a man aged 60 to 69 with myelodysplastic syndrome. Some clones in this sample may be carry-over from other donors' samples. The DNA for the CDR3 is TGTGCCTGGAGTGGTCCCGGCGGGCCCCAGCATTTT. As protein: CAWSGPGGPQHF.